Each of the 26 T cell receptor beta chains below was sequenced from the same sample in a study of T cell repertoires in cytomegalovirus infection. Which antigens these TCRs recognize remains unknown. TCRdb analysed the reads with MiXCR anew, one entry per CDR3 protein. The sample carries approximately 990,000 distinct CDR3 sequences, 31% recorded once. Here the sequenced sample was cultured CD8+ T cells from PBMCs, taken from culture after CMV antigen stimulation. These receptors were obtained from a human donor in good health (CMV status not recorded). Some clones in this sample may be carry-over from other donors' samples.

As concerns this clonotype: A much larger clone lies a single base off, so this may be a read error. The rearrangement joins TRBV7-2 to TRBJ2-2, with TRBD1 identical over 7 bases. CDR1 is SGHTA and CDR2 is FQGNSA in the germline V gene. This CDR3 spans 18 amino acids. CDR3 nucleotide sequence: TGTGCCAGCAGCCCCAACCCCGGGACAGAAGCGAACACCGGGGAGCTGGTTTTT. This encodes CASSPNPGTEANTGELVF.

The sample holds a few counts of this clonotype. The chain uses TRBV7-6 and TRBJ2-3; TRBD2 matches 8 bases. Losses at the gene ends were 5 bases for V and 5 bases for J; bases not matched to a gene: 9. The CDR3 is 15 residues long. Germline assignment: CDR1 SGHVS and CDR2 FNYEAQ. The CDR3 loop is CASSKPGLEVDTQYF. DNA for the CDR3: TGTGCCAGCAGCAAACCGGGACTAGAGGTAGATACGCAGTATTTT.

This clonotype was counted a few times. The genes are TRBV6-1 and TRBJ2-7, with TRBD1 matching over 8 bases. Losses at the gene ends were 9 bases for V and 7 bases for J; bases not matched to a gene: 11. Germline assignment: CDR1 MNHNS and CDR2 SASEGT. The CDR3 contains 13 residues. The CDR3 reads CASELGQGWEQYF. The CDR3 DNA reads as TGTGCCAGTGAACTCGGACAGGGCTGGGAGCAGTACTTC.

The rearrangement links TRBV6-5 to TRBJ2-7, with 10 positions matching TRBD1. The germline V gene encodes CDR1 MNHEY and CDR2 SVGAGI. The CDR3 runs to 15 residues. The J segment lost 7 bases and the V segment lost 2 bases, leaving 8 bases of the junction unmatched. The chain's CDR3 is CASSYGDRGMWEQYF. In DNA form, the CDR3 reads TGTGCCAGCAGTTACGGGGACAGGGGTATGTGGGAGCAGTACTTC.

The genes are TRBV20-1 and TRBJ1-2; TRBD1 agrees at 12 bases. Trimming at V came to 5 bases and at J to 5 bases, leaving 6 bases not matched to a gene. Germline lookup yields CDR1 DFQATT and CDR2 SNEGSKA (reference sequence). The CDR3 is 14 residues long. The CDR3 bases are TGCAGTGCTTGGGGACAGGGGGCGGATTATGGCTACACCTTC. Its translation is CSAWGQGADYGYTF.

The table lists this clonotype with a few counts. The chain employs TRBV19 and TRBJ1-6, with D possibly TRBD1 on 5 matching bases. The length of the CDR3 is 17 residues. In germline, CDR1 is LNHDA, CDR2 SQIVND (reference sequence). V dropped 3 bases and J dropped 6 bases, with 18 bases sitting between them. Written as DNA, the CDR3 is TGTGCCAGTAGTATTTTTGGGACCTCGGAAGTTAATTCACCCCTCCACTTT. Protein sequence: CASSIFGTSEVNSPLHF.

The chain has TRBV19 and TRBJ1-3, with unresolved D. Germline CDR1 LNHDA, CDR2 SQIVND (reference sequence). The CDR3 length is 11 residues. V was cut by 9 bases and J by 0 bases, with 3 bases left in between. The CDR3 coding sequence is TGTGCCAGCCCCTCTGGAAACACCATATATTTT. Translation: CASPSGNTIYF. Complete variable domain (other parts from reference TRBV19 and TRBJ1-3): DGGITQSPKYLFRKEGQNVTLSCEQNLNHDAMYWYRQDPGQGLRLIYYSQIVNDFQKGDIAEGYSVSREKKESFPLTVTSAQKNPTAFYLCASPSGNTIYFGEGSWLTVV.

J is TRBJ2-1 and V is TRBV6-5; 9 nucleotides agree with TRBD2. The J segment lost 8 bases and the V segment lost 7 bases, leaving 15 bases of the junction unmatched. The CDR3 length is 16 residues. Germline V gene lookup returns CDR1 MNHEY and CDR2 SVGAGI. The CDR3, as DNA: TGTGCCAGCACTTATGATCCGGGACTAGCTTACCATGAGCAGTTCTTC. Residues: CASTYDPGLAYHEQFF.

Only a few counts were recorded for this clonotype. The chain has TRBV6-2 or TRBV6-3 and TRBJ2-2, with D hard to call. The V gene lost 0 bases and the J gene lost 6 bases, with 11 bases spanning the gap. From germline, CDR1 is MNHEY and CDR2 SVGEGT. CDR3 length: 15 amino acids. This CDR3 is CASSYSRSISGELFF. The CDR3 coding sequence is TGTGCCAGCAGTTACTCGCGGTCAATTTCCGGGGAGCTGTTTTTT.

The J gene is TRBJ1-5, the V gene TRBV12-3 or TRBV12-4; no firm D call. V lost 3 bases to trimming and J lost 9 bases, with 12 bases between them. CDR3 length equals 13 residues. CDR3 protein: CASSLRTAGPQHF. CDR3 bases: TGTGCCAGCAGTTTGAGGACGGCGGGGCCCCAGCATTTT.

The chain has TRBV9 and TRBJ2-2; maybe TRBD2 (6 bases). CDR1 and CDR2 (germline): SGDLS, YYNGEE. V gave up 0 bases and J gave up 7 bases, with 7 bases separating them. The CDR3 covers 13 residues. CDR3 bases: TGTGCCAGCAGCGTAGCAGCGGGCGGGGAGCTGTTTTTT. Translation gives CASSVAAGGELFF.

In DNA, the CDR3 is TGTGCCAGCAGCCAAGAAGGGGGGATTCATTCACCCCTCCACTTT. Protein sequence: CASSQEGGIHSPLHF. The V and J genes are TRBV14 and TRBJ1-6; perhaps TRBD1 as D (6 bases). Trimming removed 0 bases from V and 8 bases from J, with 11 bases in between. There are 15 residues in the CDR3. CDR1 and CDR2 (germline): SGHDN, FVKESK.

This clonotype has a handful of counts. This chain links TRBV27 with TRBJ1-1, with 7 bases identical to TRBD1. The trim removed 1 base at V and 0 bases at J, leaving 11 bases unmatched. Germline V CDR1 and CDR2: MNHEY, SMNVEV (reference sequence). The CDR3 is 18 residues long. The CDR3 sequence is CASSLLGRGPSMNTEAFF. As DNA, the CDR3 is TGTGCCAGCAGTTTATTGGGGAGGGGGCCTTCGATGAACACTGAAGCTTTCTTT.

This clonotype was counted a few times. The chain is built from TRBV7-6 and TRBJ2-1; 12 bases line up with TRBD2. Germline values: CDR1 SGHVS, CDR2 FNYEAQ. This CDR3 spans 15 amino acids. The V gene end was trimmed by 5 bases and the J gene end by 8 bases; junction bases not matched to a gene: 7. CDR3 DNA sequence: TGTGCCAGCAGCAAGGGGCTAGCGGGGGGGCATGAGCAGTTCTTC. Encoded protein: CASSKGLAGGHEQFF.

The V call is TRBV12-3 or TRBV12-4, the J call TRBJ2-7, with D possibly being TRBD1 (5 bases). The CDR3 has 14 residues. Trimming took 5 bases from V and 5 from J, leaving 16 bases between them. In DNA form, the CDR3 reads TGTGCCAGCAGTCCAGGGATGCGTGTTGACGAGCAGTACTTC. Its protein product is CASSPGMRVDEQYF.

The chain couples TRBV12-3 or TRBV12-4 to TRBJ1-2; D gene ambiguous. With 8 bases removed from V and 8 bases from J, the gap between germline ends came to 12 bases. The CDR3 sequence is 11 residues long. The CDR3 coding sequence is TGTGCCAGCTCATATCTTGGGGGCTACACCTTC. Translated: CASSYLGGYTF.

This clonotype was found a few times. The CDR3, as DNA: TGTGCCATCAGGGACGGGACTAAGGGGGATGGCTACACCTTC. It translates to CAIRDGTKGDGYTF. The V call is TRBV10-3, the J call TRBJ1-2; D is possibly TRBD1 (6 bases). Germline V gives CDR1 ENHRY, CDR2 SYGVKD. The V gene lost 6 bases and the J gene lost 6 bases, with 17 bases spanning the gap. CDR3 length: 14 amino acids.

The chain uses TRBV7-4 and TRBJ2-1; D is unclear. Trimming stripped 3 bases from V and 4 bases from J, with 7 bases between. CDR3 length: 13 amino acids. The germline V gene encodes CDR1 SGHVT and CDR2 SQSDAQ. CDR3: CASSFDEYNEQFF. In DNA, the CDR3 is TGTGCCAGCAGCTTTGATGAGTACAATGAGCAGTTCTTC.

This clonotype was seen a handful of times. The genes are TRBV6-5 and TRBJ1-1; D gene ambiguous. Trimming took off 4 bases at V and 2 bases at J, with 8 bases between the two ends. CDR3 length equals 13 residues. The germline V gene has CDR1 MNHEY and CDR2 SVGAGI. CDR3 DNA: TGTGCCAGCAGTTGGAGGGCCAACACTGAAGCTTTCTTT. This encodes CASSWRANTEAFF.

This clonotype was seen repeatedly, ten times or more. This rearrangement joins TRBV12-3 or TRBV12-4 to TRBJ1-6, with D maybe TRBD1 (5 bases). This CDR3 region has 17 residues. Between the trimmed V and J ends, which lost 7 bases and 0 bases, there was a span of 16 bases. The CDR3 DNA reads as TGTGCCAGCACCCTAGATGGGGGAGGCTCCTATAATTCACCCCTCCACTTT. Translating it yields CASTLDGGGSYNSPLHF.

This clonotype was detected only a few times. The chain combines TRBV6-6 with TRBJ1-1; no clear D. V dropped 2 bases and J dropped 2 bases, with 12 bases sitting between them. Germline V gives CDR1 MNHNY, CDR2 SVGAGI (reference sequence). The CDR3 contains 15 residues. The CDR3 is CASSYKAIINTEAFF. The DNA for the CDR3 is TGTGCCAGCAGTTACAAAGCGATTATAAACACTGAAGCTTTCTTT.

This clonotype was picked up a small number of times. This chain connects TRBV7-9 to TRBJ1-2; 8 nucleotides align to TRBD1. V lost 5 bases to trimming and J lost 1 base; unmatched junction nucleotides: 6. CDR1 is SEHNR, CDR2 FQNEAQ, per germline (reference sequence). CDR3 length: 15 amino acids. CDR3 DNA sequence: TGTGCCAGCAGCCCCGGGACAGGCGTTAACTATGGCTACACCTTC. Its translation: CASSPGTGVNYGYTF.

Points on this clonotype: This sequence may be a read error, since a much larger clone differs from it by one base. The rearrangement links TRBV7-2 to TRBJ1-6; D is undetermined. Germline CDR1 reads SGHTA; CDR2 reads FQGNSA. The CDR3 loop spans 12 amino acids. CDR3 nucleotides: TGTGCCAGCAGCTTCCCTAATTCACCCCACCACTTT. This translates into CASSFPNSPHHF.

This sequence joins TRBV25-1 and TRBJ2-6; weak D call: TRBD2 (6 bases). The CDR3 sequence is 20 residues long. CDR1 and CDR2 from the germline V gene are MGHDK and SYGVNS. Trimming stripped 1 base from V and 0 bases from J, with 19 bases between. The CDR3 loop reads CASSEFGAGLPSSGANVLTF. The CDR3 DNA sequence: TGTGCCAGCAGTGAATTCGGGGCGGGACTTCCTAGCTCTGGGGCCAACGTCCTGACTTTC.

This clonotype was counted between two and nine times. The chain is built from TRBV7-9 and TRBJ2-5; D possibly matches TRBD1 or TRBD2 (5 bases each). CDR1 and CDR2 (germline): SEHNR, FQNEAQ (reference sequence). There are 13 residues in the CDR3. The V gene lost 5 bases and the J gene lost 7 bases, with 14 bases spanning the gap. This chain's CDR3 is CASSPSGTRTQYF. CDR3 DNA sequence: TGTGCCAGCAGCCCCTCCGGGACGCGGACCCAGTACTTC.

J is TRBJ1-1 and V is TRBV27; D uncertain. Per the germline V gene, CDR1 is MNHEY and CDR2 is SMNVEV (reference sequence). CDR3 length: 13 amino acids. Deletions cut 10 bases from V and 4 bases from J, with 16 bases between. The CDR3 protein is CATRTGIGTEAFF. CDR3 DNA sequence: TGTGCCACCAGGACGGGCATCGGCACTGAAGCTTTCTTT.